This record concerns one T cell receptor beta chain sequence. Its antigen is still unknown. This specimen belongs to a study of PD-1 blockade in classical Hodgkin lymphoma. General study results and limits: Prior to therapy, complete responders displayed diversity much like that of newly diagnosed patients. Patients starting nivolumab under 1 year after ASCT were excluded. Significantly greater TCR diversity emerged by C4D1 in CD4+ cells but not CD8+ cells. Reported findings placed baseline TCR diversity lower in newly diagnosed patients (compared with healthy donors).

Profiling relied on immunoSEQ multiplex PCR, and the TCRdb table lists in-frame clones only, not all of them. The top ten hold 15% to 20% of the sample, which has about 53,000 clones, over 75% seen once. All trial patients relapsed after autologous stem cell transplantation. V lost 0 bases, J lost 5 bases, and 7 bases lay in between. The CDR3 runs to 14 residues. Germline assignment: CDR1 LGHNA and CDR2 YSLEER. The rearrangement joins TRBV4-3 to TRBJ2-2; D is ambiguous. The sample in question was peripheral blood mononuclear cells (PBMCs), obtained at baseline. This clonotype was obtained from a human donor with classical Hodgkin lymphoma. The CDR3 nucleotides are TGCGCCAGCAGCCAAGATCGGATAACCGGGGAGCTGTTTTTT. Amino acid sequence: CASSQDRITGELFF.